This entry describes one T cell receptor (beta chain). Its antigen has not been determined. Base-call qualities are not available, and no considerably larger clone is one nucleotide away. The CDR3 spans 14 residues, from the cysteine through the phenylalanine. Just the 42-base CDR3 DNA is kept, in frame starting at base 1. From the germline V gene (reference sequence), CDR1 is SEHNR and CDR2 is FQNEAQ. V lost 2 bases and J lost 9 bases; the stretch between them is 14 bases long. The TCR beta CDR3 regions were amplified from the RNA transcripts. The first round of RT-PCR for the TCR CDR3 was performed with the HTBI primer set and the Qiagen OneStep RT-PCR kit. A second multiplex PCR round built the libraries, followed by size selection and purification. Paired-end sequencing of the libraries was performed with 100 bp reads on an Illumina HiSeq2000. Under the source paper's analysis protocol: SOAPnuke was used to process the raw data, removing reads that contained adapters or uncalled bases, had a mean Phred below 15, or lacked an exact match to the constant primer or identifier. COPE v1.2.5 was used to merge the high-quality paired reads, and each unique nucleotide sequence was defined as a clonotype. MiTCR v1.1 was used to align clonotypes to the IMGT TRBV, TRBD and TRBJ reference segments. The analysis included only V-J combinations with a frequency above 0.0001, which together covered around 99% of the repertoires. A TCS score was defined as the ratio between F50 (clonal expansion) and ExV (chaos), using BLOSUM62-based TCRdist between CDR3 peptides within each V-J. Welch's t-statistics and random forest reduced approximately 520 V-J features to 13, which were used in a naive Bayes classifier (R e1071). In TCRdb, the public reads were trimmed at Q25 with fastp and aligned with MiXCR, with productive beta chains retained. Rows are combined by CDR3 protein, so each entry shows the most common genes and DNA. V and J calls and clone size were set by TCRdb, not the authors. Counted in this sample were hundreds of thousands of distinct CDR3 sequences; around 15% of them appeared once. The ten largest make up 2.5% to 4% of the sample.

These data come from a study of T cells in Graves' hyperthyroidism and ophthalmopathy (dated by TCRdb to between 2019 and 2020). With regard to the full study: Peripheral blood samples were taken at the time of initial diagnosis, prior to any treatment. A discovery cohort of about 100 patients, roughly 40 with Graves' ophthalmopathy and 55 to 60 with stable Graves' hyperthyroidism, was used to find distinguishing TCR V-J signatures. Prospective prediction of ophthalmopathy was tested in an independent validation cohort of about 19 hyperthyroidism patients and approximately 17 patients who later progressed to ophthalmopathy. For training and testing, the roughly 97 patients in the discovery cohort were randomly divided in a 7:3 ratio. In addition, the study compared T-cell repertoires in thyroid tissue and in blood from six Graves' hyperthyroidism patients. Following sampling, methimazole starting at 30 mg daily was given to hyperthyroidism patients, and high-dose intravenous methylprednisolone was given to ophthalmopathy patients. The paper describes TCR Vbeta CDR3 sequencing of 120 to 150 peripheral blood samples, made up of about 40 ophthalmopathy patients, approximately 76 hyperthyroidism patients and about 17 progressor patients. Results and caveats for the whole study, not just this receptor: In validation, progression to ophthalmopathy was predicted by the model with about 70% sensitivity and just over 72% specificity, a median of roughly 6.4 months before onset. Most expanded thyroid clonotypes (frequency above 0.001) were also detected in blood, suggesting blood repertoires may reflect thyroid immune responses. No statistical method was used to fix the sample size in advance, and group allocation was not hidden from the investigators. A model built on a 13 V-J signature distinguished ophthalmopathy from stable hyperthyroidism, reaching about 88% sensitivity and 81.08% specificity in cross-validation and 80%/75% in testing.

Ophthalmopathy patients had moderately to severely active disease, with a Clinical Activity Score of 3 or more, a NOSPECS grade of 4 or more, and a disease duration of less than 3 months. Exclusion was applied to patients with uncontrolled infections, other autoimmune diseases, pregnancy or lactation. Diagnoses relied on clinical symptoms, serum thyroxine and TRAb, thyroid ultrasound and orbital computed tomography. Ficoll-Paque density gradient centrifugation was used to isolate PBMCs from about 10 ml of fresh peripheral blood. Trizol reagent was used to extract total RNA, and RNA quality was then checked on an Agilent 2100 Bioanalyzer.

The chain is assembled from TRBV7-9 and TRBJ2-1; a tentative D call is TRBD1 (6 bases match). This TCR derives from a woman aged 40 to 50 with Graves' ophthalmopathy. The sample consisted of blood. The nucleotides are TGTGCCAGCAGCTTATTAGAAGGGGGTAGTGAGCAGTTCTTC. This sequence encodes CASSLLEGGSEQFF.